The table lists the clone carrying this TCR beta chain with a few counts. Alongside a J-beta primer mix, a sample-barcoded 5' primer served in a second PCR lasting roughly 6 to 11 cycles. Each CDR3 protein gets one entry after TCRdb re-called the 5' RACE reads with MiXCR. This sample has roughly 1,000,000 distinct CDR3 sequences, with about 23% found just once. The sample comes from a study of blood T cells in healthy people across ages. Trimming took 5 bases from V and 2 from J; bases not matched to a gene: 13. Germline CDR1 is DFQATT and CDR2 is SNEGSKA (reference sequence). This CDR3 has 16 residues. This same sample was also taken into another study, of T cells of mothers and their children.

What was sequenced was blood. The chain recombines TRBV20-1 with TRBJ2-3, with 7 bases fitting TRBD2. The receptor comes from a girl aged 2 to 10 in good health. The CDR3 here is CSAARLAGVITDTQYF. CDR3 nucleotide sequence: TGCAGTGCTGCCCGTCTGGCGGGAGTTATCACAGATACGCAGTATTTT.